This TCR beta chain was sequenced for a study of cytomegalovirus exposure and HLA in healthy donors. For the study at large: Caucasian-associated ancestry cluster membership applied to 75% to 85% of several hundred genotyped donors.

The study's findings and limits: Reports credit the classifier with highly specific, highly sensitive diagnosis of cytomegalovirus status. One cluster of highly shared sequence variants probably arose as a sequencing artifact.

A remark on this clone: The antigen is unknown.

60 Vbeta and 13 Jbeta primers were used in PCR. Clones were sequenced by immunoSEQ multiplex PCR, and TCRdb holds only the in-frame ones, with some missing. The table shows some 110,000 clones, with roughly 70% occurring only once. The CDR3 has 13 amino acids. Per the germline V gene, CDR1 is SGHTA and CDR2 is FQGNSA. V was cut by 5 bases and J by 1 base, with 8 bases left in between. The chain is built from TRBV7-2 and TRBJ1-1; D not resolved. The sequence derives from a woman between 45 and 65 years old in good health and CMV-seropositive. The material sequenced was PBMCs. The CDR3 reads CASSRGENTEAFF. CDR3 bases: TGTGCCAGCAGCCGGGGAGAGAACACTGAAGCTTTCTTT.